These T cell receptor beta chains were read from a single sample in a study of blood T cells in healthy people across ages. A single record per CDR3 protein comes from TCRdb applying MiXCR to the 5' RACE reads. This table has roughly 1,700,000 distinct CDR3 sequences, roughly 27% appearing once. The sequencing input was blood. The source of these receptors is a woman under 40 in good health. The conserved cysteine and the conserved F or W are not part of the CDR3 here. D genes are given only for firm matches.

TRBV29-1	.	SVDRTAKSTDTQY
TRBV7-2	.	ASSLDSGLPTYEQY
TRBV15	TRBD1	ATSRTRTGGFQPQH
TRBV6-1	.	ASRSTAGGGPPFNYGYT
TRBV6-1	.	ASVGEGYGYT
TRBV6-5	TRBD2	ASSYAAGGDNEQF
TRBV12-3/TRBV12-4	.	ASSKQGYGYT
TRBV4-1	.	ASSPRDGGMSSGANVLT
TRBV5-1	TRBD1	ASSSGQGGSDEQF
TRBV30	.	AWSVPPGETQY